This TCR beta chain was captured in a study of blood T cell repertoires in COVID-19. Study details: COVID-19 samples collected from the United States, Italy and Spain covered acute and convalescent phases. The cDNA or gDNA used as material had been derived from T cells, B-cell-depleted T cells, or PBMCs.

The CDR3 sequence is 14 residues long. V lost 4 bases, J lost 6 bases, and 14 bases lay in between. Germline V gene sequence: CDR1 SGHRS, CDR2 YFSETQ. As originally analysed: Scientists estimated how many nucleated cells there were by amplifying reference gene primers. The repertoire was sequenced with immunoSEQ multiplex PCR; TCRdb's copy has only in-frame clones and lacks some. V, J and clone size reflect that table, while D and trimming were determined from the DNA. The table records tens of thousands of clones, under 90% of them present only once. This clone turned up a few times. This clonotype originated in a woman aged 80 or older with COVID-19, enrolled during active disease. The chain employs TRBV5-1 and TRBJ2-1; a weak D match, TRBD1 (5 bases). The sequenced sample consisted of peripheral blood. CDR3 residues: CASSLQGWGNEQFF. Here the CDR3 DNA reads TGCGCCAGCAGCCTGCAGGGTTGGGGCAATGAGCAGTTCTTC. Based on the CDR3 plus reference TRBV5-1 and TRBJ2-1, the full variable domain is KAGVTQTPRYLIKTRGQQVTLSCSPISGHRSVSWYQQTPGQGLQFLFEYFSETQRNKGNFPGRFSGRQFSNSRSEMNVSTLELGDSALYLCASSLQGWGNEQFFGPGTRLTVL.